The 27 T cell receptor beta chains listed next were all sequenced from one sample in a study of T cells in narcolepsy. Profiled with immunoSEQ multiplex PCR; TCRdb holds only in-frame clones, not every one. The table has around 31,000 clones, 80% to 85% seen once; the top ten hold about 2.7%. Sequences were obtained from CD45RA- memory CD4+ T cells from PBMCs. All receptors come from a human donor with narcolepsy.

The chain employs TRBV7-9 and TRBJ1-2; a possible D gene is TRBD1 (5 bases). The germline V gene encodes CDR1 SEHNR and CDR2 FQNEAQ (reference sequence). CDR3 length: 13 residues. Trimming removed 2 bases from V and 8 bases from J, with 12 bases in between. Here the CDR3 DNA reads TGTGCCAGCAGCTTACGTCGAGGACAAGGCTACACCTTC. Its protein product is CASSLRRGQGYTF.

The chain carries TRBV27 and TRBJ2-3; 10 nucleotides align to TRBD2. CDR3 length: 15 amino acids. The germline CDR1 and CDR2 sequences are MNHEY and SMNVEV (reference sequence). V was pared by 8 bases and J by 6 bases, with 11 bases of the junction left unmatched. CDR3: CASRGTSGKPDTQYF. DNA for the CDR3: TGTGCCAGCCGGGGAACTAGCGGGAAACCGGATACGCAGTATTTT.

The chain has TRBV19 and TRBJ1-5; 8 nucleotides align to TRBD1. The CDR3 covers 15 residues. Germline lookup yields CDR1 LNHDA and CDR2 SQIVND (reference sequence). Unmatched junction bases numbered 9, after V lost 2 bases and J lost 9 bases. The CDR3 sequence: CASSIPGQVLLPQHF. In DNA form, the CDR3 reads TGTGCCAGTAGTATACCGGGACAGGTCTTATTGCCCCAGCATTTT.

The chain links TRBV11-3 to TRBJ2-2, with TRBD1 identical over 7 bases. The V gene's germline CDR1 is SGHNT and CDR2 YENEEA. The ends lost 4 bases at V and 6 bases at J; junction bases unmatched: 11. The CDR3 covers 16 residues. The CDR3 here is CASSSISGTAPGELFF. CDR3 sequence (DNA): TGTGCCAGCAGCTCCATTTCCGGGACAGCCCCCGGGGAGCTGTTTTTT. The entire variable domain, with the rest obtained from reference TRBV11-3 and TRBJ2-2, is as follows: EAGVVQSPRYKIIEKKQPVAFWCNPISGHNTLYWYLQNLGQGPELLIRYENEEAVDDSQLPKDRFSAERLKGVDSTLKIQPAELGDSAVYLCASSSISGTAPGELFFGEGSRLTVL.

V is TRBV7-9 and J is TRBJ2-3; TRBD2 matches 8 bases. V trimming: 5 bases; J trimming: 8 bases; junction bases outside the gene matches: 3. There are 12 residues in the CDR3. CDR1 is SEHNR, CDR2 FQNEAQ, per germline (reference sequence). CDR3 amino acids: CASSLTSGTQYF. DNA of the CDR3: TGTGCCAGCAGCCTCACTAGCGGTACGCAGTATTTT. Supplemented by reference TRBV7-9 and TRBJ2-3, the full variable domain reads DTGVSQNPRHKITKRGQNVTFRCDPISEHNRLYWYRQTLGQGPEFLTYFQNEAQLEKSRLLSDRFSAERPKGSFSTLEIQRTEQGDSAMYLCASSLTSGTQYFGPGTRLTVL.

The V gene is TRBV5-1, the J gene TRBJ2-7; TRBD2 is a possible D gene (6 bases). Germline V gene lookup returns CDR1 SGHRS and CDR2 YFSETQ. CDR3 size: 14 residues. The V and J ends lost 3 bases and 2 bases respectively, with 12 bases between them. CDR3 sequence reads: CASSYGTPTYEQYF. The CDR3 nucleotides are TGCGCCAGCAGCTACGGGACTCCAACCTACGAGCAGTACTTC.

This sequence joins TRBV5-4 and TRBJ2-5; 14 positions agree with TRBD2. Trimming cost V 4 bases and J 7 bases; bases outside gene matches: 12. The CDR3 spans 17 residues. Germline V gene data show CDR1 as SGHNT and CDR2 as YYREEE (reference sequence). The CDR3 protein is CASSPERLAGGRGTQYF. In nucleotides, the CDR3 is TGTGCCAGCAGCCCAGAACGACTAGCGGGGGGGCGAGGGACCCAGTACTTC.

The J gene is TRBJ1-1, the V gene TRBV11-2; D perhaps matches TRBD1 (5 bases). The CDR3 sequence is 14 residues long. With 3 bases removed from V and 2 bases from J, the gap between germline ends came to 10 bases. Germline V gene lookup returns CDR1 SGHAT and CDR2 FQNNGV. The CDR3, as DNA: TGTGCCAGCAGCTTGGGGGGGAAAAACACTGAAGCTTTCTTT. Translated, it gives CASSLGGKNTEAFF.

The V call is TRBV5-6, the J call TRBJ2-4; D call uncertain. The CDR3 is 14 residues long. In germline, CDR1 is SGHDT, CDR2 YYEEEE. V lost 4 bases and J 2 bases, leaving 10 bases between the germline ends. The CDR3 nucleotides are TGTGCCAGCAGCACGGTGGGGACCAAAAACATTCAGTACTTC. Its protein is CASSTVGTKNIQYF.

The genes are TRBV15 and TRBJ2-6; no definite D call. CDR3 size: 17 residues. V shed 0 bases and J shed 0 bases, with 9 bases lying between them. CDR1 is LNHNV, CDR2 YYDKDF, per germline (reference sequence). This chain's CDR3 is CATSREFANSGANVLTF. The CDR3 nucleotides are TGTGCCACCAGCAGAGAATTTGCGAACTCTGGGGCCAACGTCCTGACTTTC.

The rearrangement joins TRBV7-8 to TRBJ1-1, with 9 bases identical to TRBD1. CDR3 length equals 15 residues. Germline V CDR1 and CDR2: SGHVS, FQNEAQ. The junction had 6 bases not matched to a gene; V was cut back by 5 bases and J by 2 bases. DNA of the CDR3: TGTGCCAGCAGCCTCTGGACAGGGGTTAACACTGAAGCTTTCTTT. Protein product: CASSLWTGVNTEAFF.

This clone was observed a single time. The rearrangement links TRBV7-9 to TRBJ2-1, with 8 bases lining up with TRBD2. The ends lost 1 base at V and 13 bases at J; junction bases unmatched: 6. The germline gives CDR1 SEHNR, CDR2 FQNEAQ (reference sequence). This CDR3 is built from 13 residues. As DNA, the CDR3 is TGTGCCAGCAGCTTAGAGGCGGGAGGCCATCAGTTCTTC. Its translation is CASSLEAGGHQFF. The full variable domain, its missing parts supplied by reference TRBV7-9 and TRBJ2-1, is DTGVSQNPRHKITKRGQNVTFRCDPISEHNRLYWYRQTLGQGPEFLTYFQNEAQLEKSRLLSDRFSAERPKGSFSTLEIQRTEQGDSAMYLCASSLEAGGHQFFGPGTRLTVL.

The chain employs TRBV6-1 and TRBJ2-3; 9 nucleotides align to TRBD2. Germline CDR1 and CDR2: MNHNS and SASEGT. Losses at the gene ends were 7 bases for V and 1 base for J; bases not matched to a gene: 6. The CDR3 has 15 amino acids. CDR3 coding DNA: TGTGCCAGCACGAGGAGGACTAGCGGCACAGATACGCAGTATTTT. It codes for CASTRRTSGTDTQYF.

This chain links TRBV18 with TRBJ1-1; TRBD1 matches 11 bases. The CDR3 is made up of 15 amino acids. Germline CDR1 is KGHSH and CDR2 is LQKENI. Trimming removed 6 bases from V and 6 bases from J; junction bases left unmatched: 9. CDR3 region: CASSHRDRGGSEAFF. CDR3 coding DNA: TGTGCCAGCTCCCACCGGGACAGGGGGGGATCTGAAGCTTTCTTT. The entire variable domain, with the rest obtained from reference TRBV18 and TRBJ1-1, is as follows: NAGVMQNPRHLVRRRGQEARLRCSPMKGHSHVYWYRQLPEEGLKFMVYLQKENIIDESGMPKERFSAEFPKEGPSILRIQQVVRGDSAAYFCASSHRDRGGSEAFFGQGTRLTVV.

This chain links TRBV30 with TRBJ1-5; possibly TRBD1 for D (5 bases). Germline CDR1 reads GTSNPN; CDR2 reads SVGIG (reference sequence). This CDR3 has 14 amino acids. Trimming removed 5 bases from V and 7 bases from J, with 18 bases in between. CDR3 region: CAWGIGGGRQPQHF. DNA of the CDR3: TGTGCCTGGGGTATTGGCGGGGGTAGGCAGCCCCAGCATTTT. The complete variable domain, with remaining parts taken from reference TRBV30 and TRBJ1-5, reads SQTIHQWPATLVQPVGSPLSLECTVEGTSNPNLYWYRQAAGRGLQLLFYSVGIGQISSEVPQNLSASRPQDRQFILSSKKLLLSDSGFYLCAWGIGGGRQPQHFGDGTRLSIL.

The J gene is TRBJ1-5, the V gene TRBV19; TRBD1 is a possible D gene (6 bases). Trimming left V 5 bases short and J 5 bases short, with 13 bases between. This CDR3 spans 14 amino acids. The germline V gene has CDR1 LNHDA and CDR2 SQIVND (reference sequence). The CDR3 region is CASSPNRVDQPQHF. In nucleotides, the CDR3 is TGTGCCAGTAGTCCGAACAGGGTAGATCAGCCCCAGCATTTT.

The V and J genes are TRBV19 and TRBJ2-1; 10 positions match TRBD2. The CDR3 spans 13 residues. CDR1 is LNHDA and CDR2 is SQIVND in the germline V gene (reference sequence). V lost 6 bases to trimming and J lost 8 bases; unmatched junction nucleotides: 4. In DNA form, the CDR3 reads TGTGCCAGTAGACGCGGGACTAGCGATGAGCAGTTCTTC. Protein sequence: CASRRGTSDEQFF.

The genes are TRBV7-9 and TRBJ1-4, with unresolved D. The CDR3 has 16 residues. The germline V gene has CDR1 SEHNR and CDR2 FQNEAQ (reference sequence). Trimming took 4 bases from V and 3 from J, leaving 15 bases between them. The CDR3: CASSSPSGRSNEKLFF. The CDR3 region has the DNA TGTGCCAGCAGCTCGCCCTCGGGGAGATCTAATGAAAAACTGTTTTTT. Full variable domain (missing parts from reference TRBV7-9 and TRBJ1-4): DTGVSQNPRHKITKRGQNVTFRCDPISEHNRLYWYRQTLGQGPEFLTYFQNEAQLEKSRLLSDRFSAERPKGSFSTLEIQRTEQGDSAMYLCASSSPSGRSNEKLFFGSGTQLSVL.

V is TRBV7-9 and J is TRBJ2-3; D is perhaps TRBD2 (6 bases). The V end lost 5 bases, the J end lost 3 bases, and 18 bases lay between the germline ends. The CDR3 sequence is 16 residues long. Germline assignment: CDR1 SEHNR and CDR2 FQNEAQ (reference sequence). In DNA form, the CDR3 reads TGTGCCAGCAGCCGGGGGACGTTGGGTTGGACAGATACGCAGTATTTT. It translates to CASSRGTLGWTDTQYF. The full variable domain, its missing parts supplied by reference TRBV7-9 and TRBJ2-3, is DTGVSQNPRHKITKRGQNVTFRCDPISEHNRLYWYRQTLGQGPEFLTYFQNEAQLEKSRLLSDRFSAERPKGSFSTLEIQRTEQGDSAMYLCASSRGTLGWTDTQYFGPGTRLTVL.

V usage is TRBV29-1 and J usage is TRBJ1-2; D gene ambiguous. Trimming shortened V by 4 bases and J by 9 bases, and 12 bases separated the two germline ends. Germline V gene lookup returns CDR1 SQVTM and CDR2 ANQGSEA. The CDR3 loop spans 11 amino acids. CDR3 sequence: CSVVAGESYTF. The CDR3 DNA reads as TGCAGCGTTGTGGCCGGAGAGAGCTACACCTTC.

This clone showed up just once. The genes are TRBV7-6 and TRBJ1-6; D ambiguous. Trimming left V 0 bases short and J 7 bases short, with 10 bases between. Germline-derived CDR1 and CDR2 are SGHVS and FNYEAQ. The CDR3 covers 15 residues. The CDR3 reads CASSLAVTQNSPLHF. The CDR3 nucleotides read TGTGCCAGCAGCTTAGCGGTGACACAGAATTCACCCCTCCACTTT.

The chain carries TRBV7-3 and TRBJ2-3; 8 positions agree with TRBD1. Trimming cost V 4 bases and J 3 bases; bases outside gene matches: 6. CDR1 is SGHTA and CDR2 is FQGTGA in the germline V gene. This CDR3 is 15 amino acids long. The CDR3 spells CASSSTGAETDTQYF. As DNA, the CDR3 is TGTGCCAGCAGCTCGACAGGGGCTGAGACAGATACGCAGTATTTT.

This rearrangement joins TRBV19 to TRBJ2-1; D unresolved. V was trimmed by 3 bases and J by 7 bases, leaving 13 bases between them. CDR3 length: 14 residues. Germline CDR1 is LNHDA and CDR2 is SQIVND (reference sequence). The CDR3, as DNA: TGTGCCAGTAGTATTCAGGTCCAAGGGAATGAGCAGTTCTTC. Its protein product is CASSIQVQGNEQFF.

The V gene is TRBV5-4, the J gene TRBJ2-1; D is possibly TRBD2 (6 bases). V gave up 2 bases and J gave up 1 base, with 10 bases separating them. There are 15 residues in the CDR3. Germline V gene data show CDR1 as SGHNT and CDR2 as YYREEE (reference sequence). The CDR3 sequence is CASSFTGGSYNEQFF. Written as DNA, the CDR3 is TGTGCCAGCAGCTTCACCGGGGGTTCCTACAATGAGCAGTTCTTC. The variable domain in full, completed from reference TRBV5-4 and TRBJ2-1, reads ETGVTQSPTHLIKTRGQQVTLRCSSQSGHNTVSWYQQALGQGPQFIFQYYREEENGRGNFPPRFSGLQFPNYSSELNVNALELDDSALYLCASSFTGGSYNEQFFGPGTRLTVL.

Only one count was recorded for this clone. The chain links TRBV7-2 to TRBJ2-7; D is unclear. Germline CDR1 reads SGHTA; CDR2 reads FQGNSA. The CDR3 totals 12 residues. Trimming pared 3 bases from V and 7 bases from J, leaving 10 bases between. CDR3 coding DNA: TGTGCCAGCAGCTTTGCTGGACGGGAGCAGTACTTC. This encodes CASSFAGREQYF.

This clone was observed a handful of times. The V gene is TRBV28, the J gene TRBJ2-3; D is perhaps TRBD2 (6 bases). The CDR3 covers 16 residues. Trimming stripped 6 bases from V and 0 bases from J, with 16 bases between. CDR1 is MDHEN and CDR2 is SYDVKM in the germline V gene. The CDR3 DNA follows: TGTGCCAGCAGCCCCCCCTGGGGGGTTAGCACAGATACGCAGTATTTT. Amino acid sequence: CASSPPWGVSTDTQYF.

J is TRBJ1-2 and V is TRBV7-9; D may be TRBD1 (5 bases). The CDR3 is 15 residues long. The V and J ends lost 2 bases and 0 bases respectively, with 10 bases between them. CDR1 and CDR2 (germline): SEHNR, FQNEAQ (reference sequence). CDR3 loop: CASSLIQGTNYGYTF. The CDR3 DNA is TGTGCCAGCAGCTTAATCCAGGGCACTAACTATGGCTACACCTTC.